The clone carrying this TCR beta chain occurred a few times. This entry belongs to a study of T cell repertoires in cytomegalovirus infection. About the research overall: Indicated by public TCR beta signatures were CMV infection and matching HLA type.

CDR3 size: 14 residues. The V and J ends lost 6 bases and 1 base respectively, with 15 bases between them. Germline V lookup: CDR1 SQVTM, CDR2 ANQGSEA. TCRdb reanalysed the reads using MiXCR and keeps one entry per CDR3 protein. The sample lists 500,000 to 600,000 distinct CDR3 sequences; more than 15% were seen once. The source material was CD8+ T cells from PBMCs. The origin of this receptor is a human donor in good health (CMV status not recorded). Some clones in this sample may be carry-over from other donors' samples. The V and J genes are TRBV29-1 and TRBJ1-2; weak D call: TRBD1 (6 bases). The CDR3 DNA reads TGCAGCGTGTACACGGGACACGTTAACTATGGCTACACCTTC. Amino acid sequence: CSVYTGHVNYGYTF.